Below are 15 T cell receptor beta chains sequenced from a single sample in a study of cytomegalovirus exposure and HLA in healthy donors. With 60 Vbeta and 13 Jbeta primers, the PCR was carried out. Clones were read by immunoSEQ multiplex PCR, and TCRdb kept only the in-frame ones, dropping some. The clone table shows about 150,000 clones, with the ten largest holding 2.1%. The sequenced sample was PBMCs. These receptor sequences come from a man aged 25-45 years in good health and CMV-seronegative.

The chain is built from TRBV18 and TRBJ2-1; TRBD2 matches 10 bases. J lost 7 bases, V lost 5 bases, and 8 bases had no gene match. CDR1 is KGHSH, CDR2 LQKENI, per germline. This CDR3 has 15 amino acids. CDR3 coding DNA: TGTGCCAGCTCATCCCTAGCGGGAGAGTCGAATGAGCAGTTCTTC. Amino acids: CASSSLAGESNEQFF.

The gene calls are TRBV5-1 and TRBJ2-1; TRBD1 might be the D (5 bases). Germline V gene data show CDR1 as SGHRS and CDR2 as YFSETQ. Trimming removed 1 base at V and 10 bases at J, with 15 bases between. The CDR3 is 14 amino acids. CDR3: CASSLWSGMNEQFF. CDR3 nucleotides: TGCGCCAGCAGCTTGTGGTCAGGGATGAACGAGCAGTTCTTC.

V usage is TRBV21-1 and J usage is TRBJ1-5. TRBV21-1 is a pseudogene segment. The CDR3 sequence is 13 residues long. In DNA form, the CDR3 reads TGTGCCAGCACTAGACGGTTAGATCAGCCCCAGCATTTT. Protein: CASTRRLDQPQHF.

This chain's CDR3 is CASSLGAGGPDTQYF. The CDR3 coding sequence is TGTGCCAGCAGCTTGGGAGCGGGAGGGCCAGATACGCAGTATTTT. The chain has TRBV5-6 and TRBJ2-3, with 10 bases identical to TRBD2. V lost 0 bases and J lost 4; bases outside the gene matches: 2. This CDR3 comprises 15 residues. CDR1 is SGHDT, CDR2 YYEEEE, per germline.

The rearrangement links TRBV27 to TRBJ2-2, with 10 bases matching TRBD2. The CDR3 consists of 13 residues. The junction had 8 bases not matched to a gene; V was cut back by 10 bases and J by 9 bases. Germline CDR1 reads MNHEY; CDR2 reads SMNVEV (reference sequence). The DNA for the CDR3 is TGTGCCACCCGATTAGCGGGAGGCCGGGAGCTGTTTTTT. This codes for CATRLAGGRELFF.

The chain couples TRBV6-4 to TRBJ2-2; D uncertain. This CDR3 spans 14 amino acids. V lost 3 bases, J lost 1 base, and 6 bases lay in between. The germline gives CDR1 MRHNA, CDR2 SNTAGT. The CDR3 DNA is TGTGCCAGCAGTGAACAGTGGAACACCGGGGAGCTGTTTTTT. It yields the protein CASSEQWNTGELFF.

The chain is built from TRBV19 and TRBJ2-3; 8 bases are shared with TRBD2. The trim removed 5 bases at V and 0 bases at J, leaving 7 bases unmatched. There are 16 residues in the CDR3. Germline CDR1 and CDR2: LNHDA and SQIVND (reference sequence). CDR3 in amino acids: CASSSQRGTSTDTQYF. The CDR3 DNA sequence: TGTGCCAGTAGTTCCCAGCGGGGGACTAGCACAGATACGCAGTATTTT.

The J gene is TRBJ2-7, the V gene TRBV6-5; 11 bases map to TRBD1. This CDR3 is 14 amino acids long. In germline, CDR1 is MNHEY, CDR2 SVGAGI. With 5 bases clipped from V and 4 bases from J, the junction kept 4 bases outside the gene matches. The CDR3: CASSAGQGGYEQYF. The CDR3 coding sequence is TGTGCCAGCAGTGCGGGACAGGGGGGATACGAGCAGTACTTC.

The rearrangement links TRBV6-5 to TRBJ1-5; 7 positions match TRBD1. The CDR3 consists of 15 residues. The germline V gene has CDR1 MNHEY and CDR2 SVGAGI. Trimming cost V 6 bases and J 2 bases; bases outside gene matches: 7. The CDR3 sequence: CASSRTGAGNQPQHF. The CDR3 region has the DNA TGTGCCAGCAGCCGCACAGGGGCTGGCAATCAGCCCCAGCATTTT.

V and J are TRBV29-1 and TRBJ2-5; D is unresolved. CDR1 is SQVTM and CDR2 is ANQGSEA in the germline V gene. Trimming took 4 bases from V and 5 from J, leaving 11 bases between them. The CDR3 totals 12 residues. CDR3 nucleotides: TGCAGCGTTGTTATCGGGTCCGAGACCCAGTACTTC. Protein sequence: CSVVIGSETQYF.

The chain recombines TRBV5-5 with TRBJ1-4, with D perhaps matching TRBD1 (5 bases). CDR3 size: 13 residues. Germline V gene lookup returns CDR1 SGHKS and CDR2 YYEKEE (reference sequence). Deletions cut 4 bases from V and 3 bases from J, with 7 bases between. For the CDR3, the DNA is TGTGCCAGCAGCAGGGGTCCTAATGAAAAACTGTTTTTT. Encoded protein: CASSRGPNEKLFF.

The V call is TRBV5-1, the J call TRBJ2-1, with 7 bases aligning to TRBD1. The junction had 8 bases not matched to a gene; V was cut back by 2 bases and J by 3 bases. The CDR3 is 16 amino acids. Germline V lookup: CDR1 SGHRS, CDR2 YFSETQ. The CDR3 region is CASSFNPGGNYNEQFF. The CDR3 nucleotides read TGCGCCAGCAGCTTTAATCCAGGGGGTAACTACAATGAGCAGTTCTTC.

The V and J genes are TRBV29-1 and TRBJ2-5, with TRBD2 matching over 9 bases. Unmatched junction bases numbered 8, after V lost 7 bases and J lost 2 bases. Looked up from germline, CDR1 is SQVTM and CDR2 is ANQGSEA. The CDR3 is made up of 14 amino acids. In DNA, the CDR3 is TGCAGCGCTATTCGGACTAGCGAGCAAGAGACCCAGTACTTC. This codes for CSAIRTSEQETQYF.

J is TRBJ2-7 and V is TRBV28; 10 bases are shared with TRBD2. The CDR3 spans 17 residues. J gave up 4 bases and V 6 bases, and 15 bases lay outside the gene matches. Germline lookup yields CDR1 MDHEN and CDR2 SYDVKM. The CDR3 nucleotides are TGTGCCAGCAGCTTCGGGACAGATCTAGCGGGAGAATACGAGCAGTACTTC. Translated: CASSFGTDLAGEYEQYF.

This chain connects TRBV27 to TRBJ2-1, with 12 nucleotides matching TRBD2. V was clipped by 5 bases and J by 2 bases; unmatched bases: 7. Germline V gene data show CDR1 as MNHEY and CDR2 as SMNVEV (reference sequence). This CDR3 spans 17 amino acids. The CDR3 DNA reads TGTGCCAGCAGTGTCCGACTAGCGGGAGCCCCCTACAATGAGCAGTTCTTC. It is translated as CASSVRLAGAPYNEQFF.